This T cell receptor (beta chain) appears in the sequencing data of a study of neoadjuvant anti-PD-1 for oral cavity cancer. Study-level findings and limits: Post-nivolumab, blood T cell clonality was significantly elevated in non-responders.

V lost 8 bases and J lost 5, with 13 bases in between. Germline CDR1 is MNHNS and CDR2 is SASEGT. The length of the CDR3 is 13 residues. In the case of this clone: What it binds is not known.

PBMC libraries mostly used about 490 ng of input genomic DNA, with six replicates per sample. Libraries were prepared by immunoSEQ multiplex PCR; TCRdb keeps only in-frame clonotypes and omits some of them. The table has 80,000 to 95,000 clones, about 80% seen once; the top ten hold roughly 3%. Here the sequenced sample was PBMCs, taken before nivolumab (anti-PD-1) treatment. The chain uses TRBV6-1 and TRBJ1-5; a possible D gene is TRBD1 (5 bases). This clonotype was sampled from a person between 40 and 79 years old with oral cavity squamous cell carcinoma. The CDR3 protein is CASGLGGHQPQHF. The CDR3 DNA follows: TGTGCCAGCGGCTTGGGGGGACATCAGCCCCAGCATTTT.